The 32 T cell receptor beta chains below all came from one sample that was sequenced in a study of identical twins. TCRdb independently ran MiXCR on the 5' RACE reads; one entry per CDR3 protein. The sample shows hundreds of thousands of distinct CDR3 sequences, approximately 6.8% of them seen only once. The same sample was also studied in work on yellow fever vaccine responses in identical twins.

The sequenced sample consisted of CD8+ T cells sorted from blood. These receptors originate from a woman between 18 and 30 years old in good health.

J is TRBJ2-1 and V is TRBV7-8, with 8 positions matching TRBD2. J was trimmed by 7 bases and V by 5 bases; bases with no gene match: 10. The CDR3 length is 15 residues. Per germline, CDR1 SGHVS and CDR2 FQNEAQ. CDR3 sequence reads: CASSASRGGLNEQFF. In DNA form, the CDR3 reads TGTGCCAGCAGCGCAAGTCGGGGGGGCCTAAATGAGCAGTTCTTC.

The V and J genes are TRBV7-8 and TRBJ2-3; 7 bases are a match to TRBD2. The CDR3 totals 16 residues. Germline CDR1 reads SGHVS; CDR2 reads FQNEAQ. Trimming cost V 2 bases and J 2 bases; bases outside gene matches: 7. CDR3 loop: CASSLRPGLNTDTQYF. The CDR3 DNA follows: TGTGCCAGCAGCTTAAGACCGGGACTAAACACAGATACGCAGTATTTT.

At least ten counts were recorded for this clonotype. The genes are TRBV7-9 and TRBJ1-1; tentative D call: TRBD1 (6 bases). The CDR3 covers 13 residues. The V gene's germline CDR1 is SEHNR and CDR2 FQNEAQ (reference sequence). Trimming left V 4 bases short and J 7 bases short, with 13 bases between. The CDR3 region is CASSSRTAIEAFF. The CDR3 coding sequence is TGTGCCAGCAGCTCTCGGACAGCAATTGAAGCTTTCTTT.

The sample holds many counts of this clonotype. The V call is TRBV4-1, the J call TRBJ1-5; D is perhaps TRBD1 (6 bases). V lost 4 bases and J lost 0, with 7 bases in between. This CDR3 has 14 amino acids. Germline CDR1 and CDR2: MGHRA and YSYEKL. CDR3 in amino acids: CASSRTDSNQPQHF. The CDR3 coding sequence is TGCGCCAGCAGCCGGACAGATAGCAATCAGCCCCAGCATTTT.

This clonotype was detected many times. The V gene is TRBV20-1, the J gene TRBJ2-1; 7 nucleotides line up with TRBD1. CDR1 is DFQATT and CDR2 is SNEGSKA in the germline V gene (reference sequence). CDR3 length equals 14 residues. With V trimmed by 2 bases and J by 2 bases, 3 bases remained unmatched. For the CDR3, the DNA is TGCAGTGCTAGACTTGACAGGGCCTACAATGAGCAGTTCTTC. Protein sequence: CSARLDRAYNEQFF.

The gene calls are TRBV7-2 and TRBJ2-7; D uncertain. Germline V gene data show CDR1 as SGHTA and CDR2 as FQGNSA. The CDR3 runs 13 residues. Trimming took 3 bases from V and 7 from J, leaving 13 bases between them. The DNA of the CDR3 is TGTGCCAGCAGCTTGGGCTCCCTGTGGGAGCAGTACGTC. It translates to CASSLGSLWEQYV.

The J gene is TRBJ1-1, the V gene TRBV6-2 or TRBV6-3, with D tentatively TRBD1 (6 bases). The CDR3 contains 15 residues. Trimming took off 4 bases at V and 5 bases at J, with 17 bases between the two ends. Germline V CDR1 and CDR2: MNHEY, SVGEGT. The DNA for the CDR3 is TGTGCCAGCAGTTTGTCGGAGGGGGTTGGTACTGAAGCTTTCTTT. Translation gives CASSLSEGVGTEAFF.

This clonotype was detected ten times or more. This chain connects TRBV20-1 to TRBJ1-2; no firm D call. The length of the CDR3 is 12 residues. The germline CDR1 and CDR2 sequences are DFQATT and SNEGSKA (reference sequence). As DNA, the CDR3 is TGCACCCTCGGGCGGGGAGAGGATGGCTACACCTTC. Translated, it gives CTLGRGEDGYTF.

This clonotype came up a few times. The chain is built from TRBV20-1 and TRBJ2-5, with no clear D. CDR3 length: 14 residues. CDR1 is DFQATT and CDR2 is SNEGSKA in the germline V gene (reference sequence). V was pared by 0 bases and J by 5 bases, with 13 bases between. The CDR3 here is CSARDGEPTETQYF. The DNA for the CDR3 is TGCAGTGCTAGAGATGGGGAACCGACGGAGACCCAGTACTTC.

This chain uses TRBV6-5 with TRBJ2-5; 7 nucleotides agree with TRBD1. The V and J ends lost 2 bases and 4 bases, in that order; junction bases with no gene match: 4. The CDR3 extends over 14 amino acids. Germline V gene lookup returns CDR1 MNHEY and CDR2 SVGAGI. The CDR3 sequence is CASSYQAGGETQYF. DNA for the CDR3: TGTGCCAGCAGTTACCAAGCAGGGGGAGAGACCCAGTACTTC.

The rearrangement joins TRBV23-1 to TRBJ2-3; TRBD2 matches at 7 bases. TRBV23-1 falls under the ORF class, with uncertain function. With 8 bases clipped from V and 2 bases from J, the junction kept 7 bases outside the gene matches. CDR3 length: 14 residues. The CDR3 sequence is CASLPGTTTDTQYF. The CDR3 DNA reads TGCGCCAGCCTACCGGGGACTACCACAGATACGCAGTATTTT.

This clonotype was seen many times. The V and J genes are TRBV7-2 and TRBJ2-3, with 10 positions matching TRBD2. In germline, CDR1 is SGHTA, CDR2 FQGNSA. The CDR3 runs to 16 residues. V lost 1 base, J lost 7 bases, and 8 bases stayed unmatched. CDR3 sequence: CASSLGRLAGEYTQYF. The CDR3 coding sequence is TGTGCCAGCAGCTTAGGAAGGCTAGCGGGAGAGTATACGCAGTATTTT.

This chain joins TRBV11-2 and TRBJ2-3, with D possibly being TRBD1 or TRBD2 (5 bases each). Trimming took 3 bases from V and 3 from J, leaving 16 bases between them. This CDR3 has 16 amino acids. Per germline, CDR1 SGHAT and CDR2 FQNNGV. This chain's CDR3 is CASSFRGRGATDTQYF. The CDR3 DNA is TGTGCCAGCAGCTTCCGCGGGCGAGGGGCAACAGATACGCAGTATTTT. Using reference TRBV11-2 and TRBJ2-3 for the parts outside the CDR3, the full variable domain is EAGVAQSPRYKIIEKRQSVAFWCNPISGHATLYWYQQILGQGPKLLIQFQNNGVVDDSQLPKDRFSAERLKGVDSTLKIQPAKLEDSAVYLCASSFRGRGATDTQYFGPGTRLTVL.

This clonotype was seen a handful of times. This sequence joins TRBV27 and TRBJ1-4, with D possibly matching TRBD1 (6 bases). Germline lookup yields CDR1 MNHEY and CDR2 SMNVEV (reference sequence). The CDR3 contains 15 residues. Trimming shortened V by 8 bases and J by 7 bases, and 20 bases separated the two germline ends. The CDR3 protein is CASRRPGQGSEKLFF. DNA for the CDR3: TGTGCCAGCCGCCGGCCCGGCCAGGGGAGTGAAAAACTGTTTTTT.

This clonotype came up a few times. This chain uses TRBV6-5 with TRBJ2-7, with TRBD2 matching over 7 bases. Unmatched junction bases numbered 11, after V lost 0 bases and J lost 3 bases. Germline values: CDR1 MNHEY, CDR2 SVGAGI. The CDR3 loop spans 17 amino acids. CDR3 in amino acids: CASSYSNRPGLLYEQYF. In nucleotides, the CDR3 is TGTGCCAGCAGTTACTCGAACCGGCCGGGACTACTCTACGAGCAGTACTTC.

This clonotype was found once. This chain links TRBV7-9 with TRBJ2-2, with D hard to call. CDR3 length: 14 amino acids. CDR1 and CDR2 (germline): SEHNR, FQNEAQ (reference sequence). V was trimmed by 5 bases and J by 5 bases, leaving 12 bases between them. The CDR3 sequence is CASSPQLATGELFF. The CDR3 coding sequence is TGTGCCAGCAGCCCGCAGTTAGCTACCGGGGAGCTGTTTTTT.

Notes on this clonotype: Possible read error: a much larger clone is one base away. The V gene is TRBV3-1, the J gene TRBJ2-1; D ambiguous. Looked up from germline, CDR1 is LGHDT and CDR2 is YNNKEL (reference sequence). The CDR3 totals 15 residues. CDR3 sequence: CACSQGRSSYNEQFF. DNA of the CDR3: TGTGCCTGCAGCCAAGGCCGGAGCTCCTACAATGAGCAGTTCTTC.

A few counts support this clonotype. V usage is TRBV24-1 and J usage is TRBJ1-4, with 7 bases that match TRBD1. V dropped 4 bases and J dropped 4; count of bases not matched to a gene: 5. CDR3 length: 15 amino acids. Germline V lookup: CDR1 KGHDR, CDR2 SFDVKD. The CDR3: CATSDSTGINEKLFF. CDR3 nucleotides: TGTGCCACCAGTGACTCGACAGGGATTAATGAAAAACTGTTTTTT.

V usage is TRBV4-1 and J usage is TRBJ2-7; no clear D. Germline V gene sequence: CDR1 MGHRA, CDR2 YSYEKL. Between the trimmed V and J ends, which lost 0 bases and 3 bases, there was a span of 9 bases. The CDR3 has 14 residues. The CDR3 sequence: CASSQEGLDYEQYF. In nucleotides, the CDR3 is TGCGCCAGCAGCCAAGAAGGCCTAGACTACGAGCAGTACTTC.

This clonotype was recorded at least ten times. The V call is TRBV4-1, the J call TRBJ2-3; no firm D call. CDR3 length: 15 residues. Germline loops: CDR1 MGHRA, CDR2 YSYEKL. Trimming took off 4 bases at V and 0 bases at J, with 11 bases between the two ends. The DNA for the CDR3 is TGCGCCAGCAGCCTAACCCAGGACAGCACAGATACGCAGTATTTT. It is translated as CASSLTQDSTDTQYF.

The V call is TRBV28, the J call TRBJ2-1; D gene uncertain. V gave up 7 bases and J gave up 4 bases, with 14 bases separating them. Per germline, CDR1 MDHEN and CDR2 SYDVKM. The CDR3 extends over 14 amino acids. The CDR3 coding sequence is TGTGCCAGCACCCTGACGGACGAGTACAATGAGCAGTTCTTC. It yields the protein CASTLTDEYNEQFF.

This clonotype appeared a few times. The chain uses TRBV6-4 and TRBJ2-3; 10 bases line up with TRBD2. J was trimmed by 4 bases and V by 6 bases; bases with no gene match: 7. Per germline, CDR1 MRHNA and CDR2 SNTAGT. The CDR3 is 15 residues long. In nucleotides, the CDR3 is TGTGCCAGCAGGAAAGCGGGGGGGCCGGCAGATACGCAGTATTTT. Residues: CASRKAGGPADTQYF.

The table lists this clonotype with many counts. The V call is TRBV15, the J call TRBJ1-3, with D tentatively TRBD1 (6 bases). The CDR3 covers 16 residues. CDR1 and CDR2 from the germline V gene are LNHNV and YYDKDF (reference sequence). V gave up 3 bases and J gave up 8 bases, with 20 bases separating them. The CDR3 reads CATSRTGTIGVDTIYF. In nucleotides, the CDR3 is TGTGCCACCAGCAGGACCGGGACAATCGGGGTAGACACCATATATTTT. The variable domain in full, completed from reference TRBV15 and TRBJ1-3, reads DAMVIQNPRYQVTQFGKPVTLSCSQTLNHNVMYWYQQKSSQAPKLLFHYYDKDFNNEADTPDNFQSRRPNTSFCFLDIRSPGLGDTAMYLCATSRTGTIGVDTIYFGEGSWLTVV.

The table lists this clonotype with a few counts. This chain joins TRBV24-1 and TRBJ2-1; D possibly uses TRBD1 or TRBD2 (5 bases each). There are 15 residues in the CDR3. Germline CDR1 reads KGHDR; CDR2 reads SFDVKD. Trimming took 4 bases from V and 8 from J, leaving 17 bases between them. The CDR3 region is CATSETGTLRDEQFF. CDR3 nucleotide sequence: TGTGCCACCAGTGAAACCGGGACCCTGCGCGATGAGCAGTTCTTC.

The rearrangement joins TRBV5-6 to TRBJ2-7; D perhaps matches TRBD1 (5 bases). The germline gives CDR1 SGHDT, CDR2 YYEEEE. The CDR3 extends over 14 amino acids. V was cut by 9 bases and J by 1 base, with 17 bases left in between. CDR3 in amino acids: CAIGPGLGSYEQYF. The CDR3 nucleotides read TGTGCCATCGGCCCAGGGCTTGGGTCCTACGAGCAGTACTTC.

This clonotype has just a few counts. This rearrangement joins TRBV5-1 to TRBJ1-4; no firm D call. Germline V gene sequence: CDR1 SGHRS, CDR2 YFSETQ. The CDR3 has 13 amino acids. Trimming took 4 bases from V and 8 from J, leaving 12 bases between them. In DNA form, the CDR3 reads TGCGCCAGCAGCCCGGATGTTCGGGAAAAACTGTTTTTT. This encodes CASSPDVREKLFF.

This clonotype was recorded many times. The chain has TRBV7-9 and TRBJ2-7; no definite D call. The CDR3 loop spans 13 amino acids. V was trimmed by 5 bases and J by 6 bases, leaving 14 bases between them. Germline CDR1 SEHNR, CDR2 FQNEAQ (reference sequence). As DNA, the CDR3 is TGTGCCAGCAGCCAAAGGATGGGTGGCGAGCAGTACTTC. The encoded protein is CASSQRMGGEQYF.

Many counts were recorded for this clonotype. The V gene is TRBV15, the J gene TRBJ2-1, with 8 bases aligning to TRBD2. The germline V gene has CDR1 LNHNV and CDR2 YYDKDF (reference sequence). V trimming: 1 base; J trimming: 7 bases; junction bases outside the gene matches: 6. The CDR3 loop spans 15 amino acids. CDR3 amino acids: CATSRGAGGSNEQFF. Written as DNA, the CDR3 is TGTGCCACCAGCAGAGGGGCGGGGGGATCGAATGAGCAGTTCTTC.

This clonotype has ten or more counts. The rearrangement links TRBV12-3 or TRBV12-4 to TRBJ1-1; D perhaps matches TRBD1 (6 bases). This CDR3 has 14 amino acids. Trimming shortened V by 7 bases and J by 1 base, and 13 bases separated the two germline ends. The DNA of the CDR3 is TGTGCCAGCAACCCGACAGGTGGGAACACTGAAGCTTTCTTT. It yields the protein CASNPTGGNTEAFF.

This clonotype occurred a few times. The chain couples TRBV15 to TRBJ1-1; D might be TRBD1 (5 bases). Germline CDR1 reads LNHNV; CDR2 reads YYDKDF (reference sequence). This CDR3 is 12 amino acids long. V lost 0 bases to trimming and J lost 6 bases, with 5 bases between them. CDR3 sequence: CATSREGAEAFF. CDR3 DNA sequence: TGTGCCACCAGCAGAGAGGGGGCTGAAGCTTTCTTT.

This clonotype was observed many times. The chain is built from TRBV2 and TRBJ2-5; the D gene is possibly TRBD1 (6 bases). Trimming removed 2 bases at V and 4 bases at J, with 8 bases between. The CDR3 spans 13 residues. Germline values: CDR1 SNHLY, CDR2 FYNNEI. In nucleotides, the CDR3 is TGTGCCAGCAGTGAATCCAGGGGAGAGACCCAGTACTTC. Translated, it gives CASSESRGETQYF.

The chain uses TRBV20-1 and TRBJ2-7; 12 nucleotides match TRBD2. Germline-derived CDR1 and CDR2 are DFQATT and SNEGSKA (reference sequence). The J segment lost 4 bases and the V segment lost 6 bases, leaving 10 bases of the junction unmatched. The CDR3 has 15 amino acids. CDR3 bases: TGCAGTGCGGACGGACTAGCGGGATCCTCTTACGAGCAGTACTTC. Its protein product is CSADGLAGSSYEQYF.